This TCR beta chain was profiled in a study of blood T cell repertoires in COVID-19. Across the study: Researchers got acute and convalescent COVID-19 samples from the United States, Italy and Spain. The cDNA or gDNA used as material had been derived from T cells, B-cell-depleted T cells, or PBMCs.

This CDR3 is 13 amino acids long. CDR1 SGHRS and CDR2 YFSETQ come from the germline V gene. V lost 0 bases, J lost 10 bases, and 8 bases lay in between. In the study's own analysis: Scientists estimated how many nucleated cells there were by amplifying reference gene primers. Here immunoSEQ multiplex PCR was the method, and the copy in TCRdb shows in-frame clones only, minus some. D and trimming come from the DNA, and the V and J calls and clone size come from that table. The table lists 150,000 to 200,000 clones, about 85% of them singletons, with approximately 7% in the top ten. The sequencing input was peripheral blood. The sequence was obtained from a man older than 75 with COVID-19, enrolled during active disease. V gene TRBV5-1 combines with J gene TRBJ1-6, with D possibly being TRBD1 (6 bases). The CDR3 DNA reads as TGCGCCAGCAGCTTGGCAGGGGAGTCACCCCTCCACTTT. This gives the protein CASSLAGESPLHF.